Presented here are 25 T cell receptor beta chains from one specimen sequenced in a study of cytomegalovirus exposure and HLA in healthy donors. Data came from immunoSEQ multiplex PCR; TCRdb stores just in-frame clones and leaves some out. The table has more than 250,000 clones, approximately 90% seen once. Sequenced input: PBMCs. The receptors originated from a woman between 25 and 40 years old in good health and CMV-seropositive.

The chain has TRBV19 and TRBJ2-5, with TRBD2 matching 14 bases. Per the germline V gene, CDR1 is LNHDA and CDR2 is SQIVND (reference sequence). The CDR3 totals 15 residues. V gave up 5 bases and J gave up 5 bases; unmatched junction bases: 4. Written as DNA, the CDR3 is TGTGCCAGTAGTTTGGGACTAGCGGGAGTGGAGACCCAGTACTTC. Translating it yields CASSLGLAGVETQYF.

V usage is TRBV9 and J usage is TRBJ2-2; 7 bases map to TRBD2. CDR1 is SGDLS and CDR2 is YYNGEE in the germline V gene. The CDR3 has 15 amino acids. Unmatched junction bases numbered 8, after V lost 4 bases and J lost 5 bases. CDR3 protein: CASSPNTRGTGELFF. Here the CDR3 DNA reads TGTGCCAGCAGCCCCAACACGCGGGGGACCGGGGAGCTGTTTTTT.

This chain's CDR3 is CASSLRTGNTDTQYF. As DNA, the CDR3 is TGTGCCAGCAGCTTAAGGACAGGCAACACAGATACGCAGTATTTT. The rearrangement joins TRBV11-3 to TRBJ2-3; 7 bases align to TRBD1. V shed 2 bases, J shed 2 bases, and the junction held 4 bases outside the gene matches. Germline CDR1 is SGHNT and CDR2 is YENEEA. CDR3 length: 15 residues.

CDR3 loop: CASSRTGGQNTQYF. Written as DNA, the CDR3 is TGCGCCAGCAGCCGGACAGGGGGCCAAAATACGCAGTATTTT. V and J are TRBV5-1 and TRBJ2-3, with 11 nucleotides matching TRBD1. There are 14 residues in the CDR3. The J segment lost 7 bases and the V segment lost 4 bases, leaving 5 bases of the junction unmatched. Germline-derived CDR1 and CDR2 are SGHRS and YFSETQ.

V usage is TRBV6-5 and J usage is TRBJ1-5; perhaps TRBD1 as D (6 bases). The CDR3 has 13 amino acids. The germline V gene encodes CDR1 MNHEY and CDR2 SVGAGI. V lost 8 bases to trimming and J lost 4 bases, with 12 bases between them. CDR3 region: CASARTDNQPQHF. Written as DNA, the CDR3 is TGTGCCAGCGCTCGGACAGATAATCAGCCCCAGCATTTT.

This rearrangement joins TRBV28 to TRBJ1-1; 7 nucleotides line up with TRBD1. V was clipped by 4 bases and J by 6 bases; unmatched bases: 8. Germline CDR1 reads MDHEN; CDR2 reads SYDVKM. The CDR3 contains 14 residues. The CDR3 sequence is CASSSTGFISEAFF. CDR3 nucleotide sequence: TGTGCCAGCAGTTCGACAGGGTTTATCTCTGAAGCTTTCTTT. Drawing the rest from reference TRBV28 and TRBJ1-1, the complete variable domain is DVKVTQSSRYLVKRTGEKVFLECVQDMDHENMFWYRQDPGLGLRLIYFSYDVKMKEKGDIPEGYSVSREKKERFSLILESASTNQTSMYLCASSSTGFISEAFFGQGTRLTVV.

There are a few counts of this clone. This chain uses TRBV19 with TRBJ1-5; 9 nucleotides agree with TRBD1. The CDR3 consists of 17 residues. J was trimmed by 4 bases and V by 5 bases; bases with no gene match: 12. The germline gives CDR1 LNHDA, CDR2 SQIVND (reference sequence). CDR3 protein: CASSHIPRQGGNQPQHF. The CDR3 DNA reads as TGTGCCAGTAGTCATATACCGCGACAGGGGGGGAATCAGCCCCAGCATTTT.

V is TRBV6-5 and J is TRBJ1-6; tentative D call: TRBD1 (5 bases). Looked up from germline, CDR1 is MNHEY and CDR2 is SVGAGI. This CDR3 spans 15 amino acids. Trimming cost V 0 bases and J 5 bases, with 8 bases left between them. CDR3 nucleotides: TGTGCCAGCAGTTACTCCGGGACTGATAATTCACCCCTCCACTTT. Translating it yields CASSYSGTDNSPLHF.

The chain joins TRBV4-1 to TRBJ2-1, with 12 bases aligning to TRBD2. CDR3 length: 19 amino acids. The ends lost 1 base at V and 2 bases at J; junction bases unmatched: 9. The V gene's germline CDR1 is MGHRA and CDR2 YSYEKL. The DNA for the CDR3 is TGCGCCAGCAGCCAAGGGACTAGCGGGACCCTTGGGCCCTACAATGAGCAGTTCTTC. As protein: CASSQGTSGTLGPYNEQFF.

The chain has TRBV7-6 and TRBJ1-1; weak D call: TRBD1 (6 bases). This CDR3 region has 19 residues. Germline V CDR1 and CDR2: SGHVS, FNYEAQ. V shed 2 bases and J shed 1 base, with 23 bases lying between them. CDR3 in DNA: TGTGCCAGCAGCTTAAATTTCGCAGGGAAGGGGGACCGGAACACTGAAGCTTTCTTT. It specifies CASSLNFAGKGDRNTEAFF.

This chain connects TRBV27 to TRBJ2-2; 9 bases agree with TRBD2. After removal of 2 bases from V and 3 bases from J, the junction contained 1 base not matched to a gene. The CDR3 runs 15 residues. Germline CDR1 reads MNHEY; CDR2 reads SMNVEV (reference sequence). Here the CDR3 reads CASSLLAGYTGELFF. The CDR3 coding sequence is TGTGCCAGCAGTTTACTAGCGGGATACACCGGGGAGCTGTTTTTT.

The rearrangement links TRBV6-5 to TRBJ2-7; 8 nucleotides match TRBD1. The CDR3 sequence is 12 residues long. J lost 5 bases, V lost 7 bases, and 4 bases had no gene match. CDR1 is MNHEY and CDR2 is SVGAGI in the germline V gene. CDR3 DNA: TGTGCCAGCACGGACAGGGTCCACGAGCAGTACTTC. Protein: CASTDRVHEQYF.

The chain employs TRBV9 and TRBJ2-7; 8 bases align to TRBD2. The ends lost 4 bases at V and 2 bases at J; junction bases unmatched: 8. Germline CDR1 and CDR2: SGDLS and YYNGEE. The CDR3 covers 15 residues. CDR3 DNA: TGTGCCAGCAGCCCCCGACTAGCGCCAGCCTACGAGCAGTACTTC. Translated: CASSPRLAPAYEQYF.

Only one count was recorded for this clone. This chain joins TRBV5-1 and TRBJ1-1, with D tentatively TRBD1 (5 bases). Germline V gene data show CDR1 as SGHRS and CDR2 as YFSETQ. The CDR3 extends over 14 amino acids. V lost 2 bases, J lost 2 bases, and 10 bases lay in between. The chain's CDR3 is CASSFGDLNTEAFF. CDR3 DNA sequence: TGCGCCAGCAGCTTTGGGGACCTTAACACTGAAGCTTTCTTT.

This clone was observed a single time. This chain uses TRBV28 with TRBJ2-7; 8 bases map to TRBD1. The germline V gene encodes CDR1 MDHEN and CDR2 SYDVKM. This CDR3 region has 14 residues. Losses at the gene ends were 5 bases for V and 2 bases for J; bases not matched to a gene: 5. DNA for the CDR3: TGTGCCAGCAGTATACCGGACAGGGCCTACGAGCAGTACTTC. Residues: CASSIPDRAYEQYF.

This chain uses TRBV29-1 with TRBJ2-3, with 7 bases matching TRBD2. The CDR3 is 13 amino acids. Trimming took 5 bases from V and 3 from J; bases not matched to a gene: 5. In germline, CDR1 is SQVTM, CDR2 ANQGSEA. CDR3 DNA: TGCAGCGTTAAGGGAGGGAAGACAGATACGCAGTATTTT. Its protein is CSVKGGKTDTQYF.

CDR3 DNA sequence: TGTGCCAGCAGGCCTACTTCCCCTTTCGGGGGGGCGACCGAGACCCAGTACTTC. It translates to CASRPTSPFGGATETQYF. V gene TRBV7-6 combines with J gene TRBJ2-5, with 8 bases lining up with TRBD2. CDR3 length: 18 residues. Germline CDR1 SGHVS, CDR2 FNYEAQ. V dropped 6 bases and J dropped 5; count of bases not matched to a gene: 20.

V usage is TRBV27 and J usage is TRBJ2-3, with D unresolved. Germline CDR1 and CDR2: MNHEY and SMNVEV (reference sequence). The ends were cut back, 5 bases at V and 2 bases at J, with 17 bases in the middle. The CDR3 loop spans 16 amino acids. CDR3 nucleotides: TGTGCCAGCAGTCGCCGGGCCGGAACTTCCACAGATACGCAGTATTTT. Amino acid sequence: CASSRRAGTSTDTQYF.

The rearrangement links TRBV19 to TRBJ2-3; no definite D call. Deletions cut 1 base from V and 2 bases from J, with 7 bases between. Germline V gene data show CDR1 as LNHDA and CDR2 as SQIVND (reference sequence). The CDR3 is 14 amino acids. CDR3 DNA sequence: TGTGCCAGTAGTATAGGGGCGCTCACAGATACGCAGTATTTT. Its protein product is CASSIGALTDTQYF.

The rearrangement links TRBV2 to TRBJ2-5; 7 nucleotides align to TRBD2. The CDR3 sequence is 12 residues long. Trimming removed 4 bases from V and 5 bases from J; junction bases left unmatched: 1. Germline V gene sequence: CDR1 SNHLY, CDR2 FYNNEI. The DNA for the CDR3 is TGTGCCAGCAGTGGACTAGCTGAGACCCAGTACTTC. Translated, it gives CASSGLAETQYF.

The V gene is TRBV19, the J gene TRBJ2-6; 9 bases line up with TRBD1. J was trimmed by 2 bases and V by 6 bases; bases with no gene match: 5. Germline lookup yields CDR1 LNHDA and CDR2 SQIVND (reference sequence). The CDR3 has 16 amino acids. CDR3 nucleotides: TGTGCCAGTAGCAGGACAGGGGATACTGGGGCCAACGTCCTGACTTTC. Translation gives CASSRTGDTGANVLTF.

The chain uses TRBV5-1 and TRBJ2-7; the match to TRBD1 covers 9 bases. The germline V gene has CDR1 SGHRS and CDR2 YFSETQ. This CDR3 is built from 15 residues. Germline trimming cut 4 bases from V and 3 bases from J; bases unmatched to any gene: 8. The CDR3 sequence is CASSLGGQGLYEQYF. CDR3 nucleotide sequence: TGCGCCAGCAGCCTGGGGGGACAGGGCCTCTACGAGCAGTACTTC.

The chain joins TRBV29-1 to TRBJ2-2, with 7 bases aligning to TRBD2. Per the germline V gene, CDR1 is SQVTM and CDR2 is ANQGSEA. The CDR3 runs to 14 residues. V dropped 7 bases and J dropped 0; count of bases not matched to a gene: 5. This CDR3 is CSATGTTNTGELFF. CDR3 DNA sequence: TGCAGCGCCACCGGGACTACGAACACCGGGGAGCTGTTTTTT.

The rearrangement joins TRBV19 to TRBJ2-7; the D is unclear. In germline, CDR1 is LNHDA, CDR2 SQIVND (reference sequence). The length of the CDR3 is 14 residues. Trimming removed 3 bases from V and 3 bases from J, with 12 bases in between. CDR3 sequence reads: CASSINSAGYEQYF. CDR3 nucleotides: TGTGCCAGTAGTATTAACTCTGCAGGCTACGAGCAGTACTTC.

The gene calls are TRBV27 and TRBJ1-1, with no clear D. The germline CDR1 and CDR2 sequences are MNHEY and SMNVEV (reference sequence). Trimming left V 3 bases short and J 3 bases short, with 14 bases between. The CDR3 extends over 15 amino acids. CDR3 sequence (DNA): TGTGCCAGCAGTTTTGGGCCAGCAAGTCACACTGAAGCTTTCTTT. Its translation: CASSFGPASHTEAFF.